These T cell receptor beta chains were read from a single sample in a study of blood T cell repertoires in COVID-19. Assay used: immunoSEQ multiplex PCR; TCRdb lists only in-frame clones, some missing. In the table there are 250,000 to 400,000 clones, under 90% of which are singletons. Material for sequencing was PBMCs or T cells enriched from blood (not recorded which). The receptors here all came from a man in his 60s who had recovered from COVID-19. Both conserved end residues are trimmed from each CDR3. The order of the fields is V gene, clone size, CDR3 protein. Where a row states a size, it is once, few, many or the class of an expanded clone; other rows omit it.

v_gene: TRBV18; abundance: .; CDR3aa: ASSQAGQDSEQY
v_gene: TRBV21-1; abundance: .; CDR3aa: ASSNGATNEKLF
v_gene: TRBV27; abundance: few; CDR3aa: ATRRTFNMNTEAF
v_gene: TRBV9; abundance: few; CDR3aa: ASSVPARTGTGELF
v_gene: TRBV6-4; abundance: .; CDR3aa: ASSGTGGVYEQY
v_gene: TRBV7-2; abundance: .; CDR3aa: ASSLVSLRGYTEAF
v_gene: TRBV28; abundance: few; CDR3aa: ASSLTDRNPNHEY
v_gene: TRBV5-8; abundance: .; CDR3aa: ASSDGTTNTGELF
v_gene: TRBV5-4; abundance: once; CDR3aa: ASSPDRGKTQY
v_gene: TRBV2; abundance: .; CDR3aa: ASSGTTYNEQF